These 13 T cell receptor beta chains came from one sample sequenced in a study of cytomegalovirus exposure and HLA in healthy donors. PCR was performed using 60 Vbeta and 13 Jbeta primers. TCRdb's table, derived via immunoSEQ multiplex PCR, lists solely in-frame clones and lacks some. The sample carries 35,000 to 50,000 clones, approximately 60% recorded once. The sequenced sample consisted of PBMCs. The receptors here all came from a human donor in good health.

The V and J genes are TRBV4-1 and TRBJ1-5; 12 positions match TRBD1. Germline V lookup: CDR1 MGHRA, CDR2 YSYEKL. This CDR3 comprises 15 residues. Trimming removed 3 bases from V and 7 bases from J; junction bases left unmatched: 4. The CDR3 DNA sequence: TGCGCCAGCAGCCAGGGACAGGGGGCCGGGCAGCCCCAGCATTTT. Translation: CASSQGQGAGQPQHF.

The chain recombines TRBV19 with TRBJ1-2, with 7 bases fitting TRBD1. Germline V gives CDR1 LNHDA, CDR2 SQIVND (reference sequence). This CDR3 comprises 13 residues. The V gene end was trimmed by 9 bases and the J gene end by 5 bases; junction bases not matched to a gene: 9. The CDR3 nucleotides read TGTGCCAGCCTGGACGGACAGGTGTATGGCTACACCTTC. Amino acid sequence: CASLDGQVYGYTF.

The V and J genes are TRBV2 and TRBJ2-1; 9 bases are a match to TRBD2. The CDR3 is made up of 16 amino acids. J lost 0 bases, V lost 7 bases, and 7 bases had no gene match. Germline V gene lookup returns CDR1 SNHLY and CDR2 FYNNEI. CDR3 region: CASIRAGGRSYNEQFF. In DNA, the CDR3 is TGTGCCAGCATCCGAGCGGGGGGCCGCTCCTACAATGAGCAGTTCTTC. Looking up the rest from reference TRBV2 and TRBJ2-1 gives the full variable domain: EPEVTQTPSHQVTQMGQEVILRCVPISNHLYFYWYRQILGQKVEFLVSFYNNEISEKSEIFDDQFSVERPDGSNFTLKIRSTKLEDSAMYFCASIRAGGRSYNEQFFGPGTRLTVL.

This rearrangement joins TRBV6-1 to TRBJ1-2, with D possibly TRBD1 on 6 matching bases. Trimming removed 6 bases at V and 3 bases at J, with 17 bases between. The CDR3 has 15 residues. In germline, CDR1 is MNHNS, CDR2 SASEGT. CDR3 sequence (DNA): TGTGCCAGCAGGGATACAGGGATGGGAGACTATGGCTACACCTTC. Translation: CASRDTGMGDYGYTF.

This rearrangement joins TRBV20-1 to TRBJ1-4; D is undetermined. Trimming removed 3 bases from V and 7 bases from J, with 6 bases in between. This CDR3 is built from 11 residues. Germline V lookup: CDR1 DFQATT, CDR2 SNEGSKA (reference sequence). This CDR3 is CSASKSEKLFF. In DNA, the CDR3 is TGCAGTGCTAGTAAGAGTGAAAAACTGTTTTTT.

This chain joins TRBV7-8 and TRBJ2-7, with 7 positions matching TRBD2. The CDR3 has 16 residues. V trimming: 5 bases; J trimming: 5 bases; junction bases outside the gene matches: 15. Germline V gene lookup returns CDR1 SGHVS and CDR2 FQNEAQ. The chain's CDR3 is CASSLKLGGVVNEQYF. Written as DNA, the CDR3 is TGTGCCAGCAGCCTCAAATTGGGGGGGGTGGTGAACGAGCAGTACTTC.

V gene TRBV6-5 combines with J gene TRBJ1-1, with unresolved D. Germline values: CDR1 MNHEY, CDR2 SVGAGI. The CDR3 consists of 15 residues. Between the trimmed V and J ends, which lost 0 bases and 0 bases, there was a span of 8 bases. The CDR3 nucleotides read TGTGCCAGCAGTTACTCGAGATGGTTGAACACTGAAGCTTTCTTT. As protein: CASSYSRWLNTEAFF.

This clone was recorded a few times. The CDR3 DNA follows: TGTGCCAGCAGGCCAGGGGGAAGGGGCTACACCTTC. It is translated as CASRPGGRGYTF. The chain couples TRBV2 to TRBJ1-2; 7 bases line up with TRBD1. CDR3 length: 12 amino acids. Germline lookup yields CDR1 SNHLY and CDR2 FYNNEI. With V trimmed by 6 bases and J by 8 bases, 6 bases remained unmatched.

Comment on this clone: The sample has other DNA sequences that encode this CDR3 too. The chain is built from TRBV5-1 and TRBJ2-5; 8 bases agree with TRBD1. CDR1 and CDR2 (germline): SGHRS, YFSETQ. J lost 5 bases, V lost 0 bases, and 3 bases had no gene match. The CDR3 covers 14 residues. CDR3 region: CASSLGQGRETQYF. CDR3 sequence (DNA): TGCGCCAGCAGCTTGGGACAGGGGAGGGAGACCCAGTACTTC. Full variable domain (rest looked up from reference TRBV5-1 and TRBJ2-5): KAGVTQTPRYLIKTRGQQVTLSCSPISGHRSVSWYQQTPGQGLQFLFEYFSETQRNKGNFPGRFSGRQFSNSRSEMNVSTLELGDSALYLCASSLGQGRETQYFGPGTRLLVL.

This chain joins TRBV14 and TRBJ2-1; 10 positions agree with TRBD2. CDR1 and CDR2 from the germline V gene are SGHDN and FVKESK. Germline trimming cut 1 base from V and 8 bases from J; bases unmatched to any gene: 8. This CDR3 is built from 16 residues. CDR3 DNA: TGTGCCAGCAGCCAAGCCCCAGCGGGGGGGCCGCATGAGCAGTTCTTC. Its translation: CASSQAPAGGPHEQFF.

The chain couples TRBV7-9 to TRBJ2-5; no firm D call. The CDR3 loop spans 12 amino acids. Germline V gene sequence: CDR1 SEHNR, CDR2 FQNEAQ (reference sequence). V lost 4 bases to trimming and J lost 2 bases, with 5 bases between them. The CDR3 is CASSSGQETQYF. DNA for the CDR3: TGTGCCAGCAGCTCCGGGCAAGAGACCCAGTACTTC.

The chain carries TRBV28 and TRBJ2-1, with 10 positions matching TRBD2. Germline CDR1 and CDR2: MDHEN and SYDVKM. The length of the CDR3 is 17 residues. The V gene end was trimmed by 5 bases and the J gene end by 0 bases; junction bases not matched to a gene: 7. The CDR3 region has the DNA TGTGCCAGCAGTGTCCCACCTAGCGGGGGCTCCTACAATGAGCAGTTCTTC. As protein: CASSVPPSGGSYNEQFF.

The J gene is TRBJ1-2, the V gene TRBV9; D perhaps matches TRBD1 (6 bases). In germline, CDR1 is SGDLS, CDR2 YYNGEE. V lost 1 base and J 0 bases, leaving 13 bases between the germline ends. This CDR3 has 16 amino acids. In DNA, the CDR3 is TGTGCCAGCAGCGTATCACAGGGCTACTCTAACTATGGCTACACCTTC. Its translation: CASSVSQGYSNYGYTF.